These T cell receptor beta chains were read from a single sample in a study of blood T cell repertoires in COVID-19. Generated by immunoSEQ multiplex PCR, the TCRdb table keeps only in-frame clones and is missing some. The sample contains 200,000 to 250,000 clones, approximately 86% of which appear only once. The material sequenced was peripheral blood. The receptors shown here come from an elderly man with acute or convalescent COVID-19. Each CDR3 is given without its conserved first and last residue. Rows give clone size only sometimes, using once, few, many, or a class for an expanded clone.

v_gene	abundance	j_gene	CDR3aa
TRBV2	.	TRBJ1-6	ASSGGGSLSNSPLH
TRBV21-1	.	TRBJ2-1	ASSKVPASSYNEQF
TRBV7-2	.	TRBJ1-5	ASSSTLGTGGNQPQH
TRBV18	.	TRBJ1-4	ASSPVQGTNEKLF
TRBV7-8	once	TRBJ2-2	ASSFGREYTGELF
TRBV18	.	TRBJ2-7	ASSPSGLASEQY
TRBV7-2	.	TRBJ1-2	ASSLGGQYSYGYT
TRBV9	.	TRBJ2-2	ASSAGTDPNTGELF
TRBV5-1	.	TRBJ2-1	ASSFMRGLAESYNEQF
TRBV7-8	.	TRBJ2-1	ASSLVRLVSYNEQF
TRBV5-1	.	TRBJ1-2	ASSFTQTGGAEGYT
TRBV18	.	TRBJ1-1	ASSPRTDTEAF
TRBV15	.	TRBJ2-1	ATSRDARGYEQF
TRBV6-5	.	TRBJ2-7	ASSYSGSSYEQY
TRBV10-3	few	TRBJ1-2	AISEDRGDGYT
TRBV12-3/TRBV12-4	.	TRBJ1-1	ASSLFGTEAF
TRBV5-1	.	TRBJ1-1	ASSVLRSGNTEAF
TRBV19	.	TRBJ2-2	ASSMRRGSGELF
TRBV18	few	TRBJ1-1	ASSPLRADGNTEAF
TRBV28	.	TRBJ2-1	ASSRGTKSSYNEQF
TRBV6-2/TRBV6-3	once	TRBJ1-1	ASSSPGALHTEAF
TRBV4-3	.	TRBJ1-6	ASSQSPRQGVNSPLH
TRBV6-6	.	TRBJ2-3	ASSTQDTQY
TRBV7-2	.	TRBJ1-1	ASSLQQFGSRAF
TRBV3-1/TRBV3-2	.	TRBJ2-2	ASSLRRGGTGELF
TRBV2	.	TRBJ1-2	ASSEEETVPYGYT